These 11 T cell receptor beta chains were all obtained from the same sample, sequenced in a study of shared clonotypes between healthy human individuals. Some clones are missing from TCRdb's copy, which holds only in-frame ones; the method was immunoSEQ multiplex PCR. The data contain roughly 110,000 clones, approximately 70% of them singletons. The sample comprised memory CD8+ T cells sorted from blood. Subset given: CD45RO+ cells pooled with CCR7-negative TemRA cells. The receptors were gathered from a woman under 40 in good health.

CDR3 DNA: TGTGCCAGCAGCTTAGGAGGGGATAATCAGCCCCAGCATTTT. Its protein product is CASSLGGDNQPQHF. The chain joins TRBV7-9 to TRBJ1-5, with a weak D call TRBD1 (5 bases). Deletions cut 1 base from V and 4 bases from J, with 8 bases between. The germline gives CDR1 SEHNR, CDR2 FQNEAQ (reference sequence). CDR3 length: 14 amino acids.

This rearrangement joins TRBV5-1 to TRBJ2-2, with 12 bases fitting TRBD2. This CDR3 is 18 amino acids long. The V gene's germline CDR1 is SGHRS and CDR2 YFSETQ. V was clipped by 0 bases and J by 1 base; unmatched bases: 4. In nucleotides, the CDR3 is TGCGCCAGCAGCTTGGCCCCGACTAGCGGGAGGAACACCGGGGAGCTGTTTTTT. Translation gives CASSLAPTSGRNTGELFF.

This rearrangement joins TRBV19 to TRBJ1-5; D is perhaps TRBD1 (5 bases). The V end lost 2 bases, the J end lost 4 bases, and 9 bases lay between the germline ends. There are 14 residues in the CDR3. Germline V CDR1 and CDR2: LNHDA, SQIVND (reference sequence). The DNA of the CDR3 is TGTGCCAGTAGTATACTTGAGGGGAATCAGCCCCAGCATTTT. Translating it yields CASSILEGNQPQHF. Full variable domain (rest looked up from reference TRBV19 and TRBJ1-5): DGGITQSPKYLFRKEGQNVTLSCEQNLNHDAMYWYRQDPGQGLRLIYYSQIVNDFQKGDIAEGYSVSREKKESFPLTVTSAQKNPTAFYLCASSILEGNQPQHFGDGTRLSIL.

The CDR3 spells CATAGPWDRGGQPQHF. The CDR3 DNA is TGTGCCACCGCCGGACCTTGGGACAGGGGAGGTCAGCCCCAGCATTTT. The J gene is TRBJ1-5, the V gene TRBV19, with TRBD1 identical over 10 bases. This CDR3 spans 16 amino acids. V was clipped by 10 bases and J by 6 bases; unmatched bases: 15. The V gene's germline CDR1 is LNHDA and CDR2 SQIVND (reference sequence).

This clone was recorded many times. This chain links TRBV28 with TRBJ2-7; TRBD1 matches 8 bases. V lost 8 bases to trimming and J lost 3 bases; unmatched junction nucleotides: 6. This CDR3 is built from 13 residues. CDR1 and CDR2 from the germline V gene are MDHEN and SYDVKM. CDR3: CASWAGGLYEQYF. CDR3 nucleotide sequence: TGTGCCAGCTGGGCAGGGGGCCTCTACGAGCAGTACTTC.

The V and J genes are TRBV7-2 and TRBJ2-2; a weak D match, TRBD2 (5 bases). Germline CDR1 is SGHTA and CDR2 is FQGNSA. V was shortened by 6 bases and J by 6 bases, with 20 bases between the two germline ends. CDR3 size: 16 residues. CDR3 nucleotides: TGTGCCAGCAGTTCATTCGGGCCGGACTCCGCCGGGGAGCTGTTTTTT. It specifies CASSSFGPDSAGELFF.

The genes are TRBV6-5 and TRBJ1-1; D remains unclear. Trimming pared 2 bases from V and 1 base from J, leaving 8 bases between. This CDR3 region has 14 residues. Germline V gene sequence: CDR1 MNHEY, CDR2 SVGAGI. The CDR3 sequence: CASSYLKGNTEAFF. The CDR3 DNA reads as TGTGCCAGCAGTTACCTTAAGGGGAACACTGAAGCTTTCTTT.

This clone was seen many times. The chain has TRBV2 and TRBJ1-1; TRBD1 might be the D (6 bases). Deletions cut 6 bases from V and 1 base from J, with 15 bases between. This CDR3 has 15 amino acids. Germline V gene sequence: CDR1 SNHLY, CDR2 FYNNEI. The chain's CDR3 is CASSEPGHKNTEAFF. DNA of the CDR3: TGTGCCAGCAGCGAACCGGGACACAAGAACACTGAAGCTTTCTTT.

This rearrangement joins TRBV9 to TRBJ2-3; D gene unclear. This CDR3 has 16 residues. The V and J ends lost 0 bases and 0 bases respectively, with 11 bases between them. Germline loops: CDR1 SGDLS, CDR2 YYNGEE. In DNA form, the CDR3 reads TGTGCCAGCAGCGTAGTGCCAAAAGCTAGCACAGATACGCAGTATTTT. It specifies CASSVVPKASTDTQYF.

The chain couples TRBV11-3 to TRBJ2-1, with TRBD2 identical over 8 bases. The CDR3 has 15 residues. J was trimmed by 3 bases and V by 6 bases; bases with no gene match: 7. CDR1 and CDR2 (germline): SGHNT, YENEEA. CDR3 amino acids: CASSPSGRNYNEQFF. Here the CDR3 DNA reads TGTGCCAGCAGTCCAAGCGGGAGAAACTACAATGAGCAGTTCTTC.

CDR3 in DNA: TGTGCCAGCAAGAGCAGGGTTGGCACCGGGGAGCTGTTTTTT. Encoded protein: CASKSRVGTGELFF. V is TRBV6-1 and J is TRBJ2-2; D is perhaps TRBD1 (5 bases). Germline CDR1 reads MNHNS; CDR2 reads SASEGT. Trimming took off 7 bases at V and 4 bases at J, with 13 bases between the two ends. The CDR3 runs 14 residues.